The 12 T cell receptor beta chains in this list originate from one sample, sequenced in a study of radiation and T cells in renal cell carcinoma (dated by TCRdb to 2020 to 2021). The meaning of the sample's time point label: baseline pretreatment blood. Reading the label with the study, this specimen's treatment or condition is: 15 Gy SBRT to primary tumor, nephrectomy 4 weeks later. The library was prepared using the immunoSEQ multiplex PCR assay. TCRdb limited this immuneACCESS table to in-frame rearrangements with V and J called. A share of clones is missing; checked studies link under half to unresolved V genes, and the rest is unexplained. The sample data list roughly 120,000 clones, and about four fifths of these were observed just once. Approximately 3% of the sample is in the top ten clones. The sample was blood, taken from a patient whose treatment included radiotherapy and nephrectomy. The receptors shown here come from a woman aged 60-75 years with renal cell carcinoma.

The V gene is TRBV18, the J gene TRBJ2-3, with D uncertain. The CDR3 consists of 15 residues. V was pared by 3 bases and J by 0 bases, with 10 bases between. Germline-derived CDR1 and CDR2 are KGHSH and LQKENI. CDR3 bases: TGTGCCAGCTCACCGTCATTATACAGCACAGATACGCAGTATTTT. The encoded protein is CASSPSLYSTDTQYF.

V gene TRBV27 combines with J gene TRBJ1-2; 8 nucleotides agree with TRBD1. Germline lookup yields CDR1 MNHEY and CDR2 SMNVEV (reference sequence). After removal of 6 bases from V and 7 bases from J, the junction contained 7 bases not matched to a gene. The CDR3 spans 13 residues. The CDR3 reads CASRRDRTSGYTF. CDR3 sequence (DNA): TGTGCCAGCAGACGGGACAGGACTTCTGGCTACACCTTC.

This clone appeared a few times. As DNA, the CDR3 is TGTGCCAGCTCACCGGCTAGCGGGGAGGATACGCAGTATTTT. Translation: CASSPASGEDTQYF. This chain joins TRBV18 and TRBJ2-3, with 9 bases fitting TRBD2. Germline V CDR1 and CDR2: KGHSH, LQKENI. V shed 3 bases and J 6 bases; nucleotides not matched to a gene: 4. The CDR3 loop spans 14 amino acids.

The chain employs TRBV18 and TRBJ1-1, with TRBD1 as a possible D gene (5 bases). The V end was cut by 3 bases, the J end by 0 bases, with 8 bases between. CDR3 length: 14 amino acids. The germline V gene has CDR1 KGHSH and CDR2 LQKENI. CDR3 in DNA: TGTGCCAGCTCACCGGGGACGGTGAACACTGAAGCTTTCTTT. It translates to CASSPGTVNTEAFF.

CDR3 sequence (DNA): TGTGCCAGCAGCCCAGACCCAGGTTCATGGGGGCACTCTGGAAACACCATATATTTT. It translates to CASSPDPGSWGHSGNTIYF. The chain joins TRBV7-9 to TRBJ1-3, with TRBD1 as a possible D gene (6 bases). Deletions cut 5 bases from V and 0 bases from J, with 23 bases between. CDR3 length: 19 amino acids. Germline CDR1 and CDR2: SEHNR and FQNEAQ (reference sequence).

The chain joins TRBV18 to TRBJ2-5; D is undetermined. Germline V lookup: CDR1 KGHSH, CDR2 LQKENI. V gave up 5 bases and J gave up 6 bases, with 13 bases separating them. The CDR3 is 13 amino acids. The CDR3 is CASSNTMKQTQYF. The CDR3 DNA reads as TGTGCCAGCTCAAACACGATGAAACAGACCCAGTACTTC.

The genes are TRBV6-5 and TRBJ1-2, with a possible D match to TRBD1 (6 bases). The germline gives CDR1 MNHEY, CDR2 SVGAGI. The CDR3 runs 16 residues. V was pared by 2 bases and J by 0 bases, with 13 bases between. As DNA, the CDR3 is TGTGCCAGCAGTTACCGACTACGGACAGCTAACTATGGCTACACCTTC. Residues: CASSYRLRTANYGYTF.

The chain employs TRBV5-5 and TRBJ1-2; the D gene is possibly TRBD1 (5 bases). Germline assignment: CDR1 SGHKS and CDR2 YYEKEE (reference sequence). This CDR3 has 16 amino acids. V shed 3 bases and J shed 2 bases, with 17 bases lying between them. The CDR3 sequence is CASSSRGVDGNYGYTF. The DNA for the CDR3 is TGTGCCAGCAGCTCACGAGGGGTAGACGGCAACTATGGCTACACCTTC.

CDR3 sequence: CASNKMTGTYEQYF. For the CDR3, the DNA is TGTGCCAGCAACAAGATGACAGGTACCTACGAGCAGTACTTC. The rearrangement joins TRBV5-6 to TRBJ2-7; maybe TRBD1 (6 bases). Trimming took 6 bases from V and 2 from J, leaving 15 bases between them. From germline, CDR1 is SGHDT and CDR2 YYEEEE. There are 14 residues in the CDR3.

The chain employs TRBV7-6 and TRBJ2-5, with D unclear. V was shortened by 2 bases and J by 4 bases, with 8 bases between the two germline ends. Germline V gene lookup returns CDR1 SGHVS and CDR2 FNYEAQ. The CDR3 contains 13 residues. As DNA, the CDR3 is TGTGCCAGCAGCTTATATTCGGCAGAGACCCAGTACTTC. Its translation: CASSLYSAETQYF. Based on the CDR3 plus reference TRBV7-6 and TRBJ2-5, the full variable domain is GAGVSQSPRYKVTKRGQDVALRCDPISGHVSLYWYRQALGQGPEFLTYFNYEAQQDKSGLPNDRFSAERPEGSISTLTIQRTEQRDSAMYRCASSLYSAETQYFGPGTRLLVL.

The rearrangement joins TRBV5-1 to TRBJ1-1; D is unclear. Per germline, CDR1 SGHRS and CDR2 YFSETQ. The CDR3 totals 16 residues. Trimming removed 4 bases at V and 1 base at J, with 17 bases between. This CDR3 is CASSPLQTTRNTEAFF. CDR3 DNA sequence: TGCGCCAGCAGCCCCTTACAAACGACAAGGAACACTGAAGCTTTCTTT.

The chain is built from TRBV11-2 and TRBJ1-2; D is undetermined. The CDR3 covers 15 residues. Germline V gene data show CDR1 as SGHAT and CDR2 as FQNNGV. Trimming stripped 4 bases from V and 4 bases from J, with 16 bases between. The CDR3 is CASSSRTGPFYGYTF. DNA of the CDR3: TGTGCCAGCAGCTCTCGGACGGGCCCTTTCTATGGCTACACCTTC.